The clone carrying this T cell receptor (beta chain) was counted a few times. What it recognizes is unknown. This sample was taken from a study of T cell repertoires in cytomegalovirus infection. Looking at the study overall: Public TCR beta signatures were indicative of both CMV infection and a matching HLA type. Study-level points and caveats: Clonotypes of TCR beta that were HLA-C-restricted and CMV-specific dominated the ex vivo response.

This CDR3 spans 13 amino acids. Germline-derived CDR1 and CDR2 are DFQATT and SNEGSKA (reference sequence). Losses at the gene ends were 3 bases for V and 6 bases for J; bases not matched to a gene: 6. TCRdb re-called the reads with MiXCR, one entry per CDR3 protein. The sample lists a few hundred thousand distinct CDR3 sequences, about 27% occurring once. This TCR came from a human donor in good health (CMV status not recorded). Some clones in this sample may be carry-over from other donors' samples. The sample consisted of cultured PBMCs, taken from culture after CMV antigen stimulation. This rearrangement joins TRBV20-1 to TRBJ2-7; 9 bases line up with TRBD1. The CDR3 spells CSARTGGVGEQYF. The CDR3 DNA sequence: TGCAGTGCTAGGACAGGGGGTGTGGGCGAGCAGTACTTC.